Sequencing of this T cell receptor beta chain was carried out in a study of tumor-infiltrating lymphocytes in primary liver carcinoma. Germline DNA was also extracted, while the blood RNA originated from unsorted whole blood. Starting material of 450 to 550 ng total RNA yielded TCR beta cDNA via a constant-region primer. Sequencing libraries for TCR beta derived from three nested multiplex PCR rounds that used slightly modified ARM-PCR. Each CDR3 protein is one row after TCRdb ran MiXCR on the multiplex PCR reads. The table has fewer than 350,000 distinct CDR3 sequences, 65% seen once. Sequencing input: peripheral blood. The receptor was isolated from a middle-aged man with primary liver carcinoma and hepatitis B virus infection.

In nucleotides, the CDR3 is TGTGCCAGCAGTCGAGCGGGCTCCCGAGTTGGAGAGACCCAGTACTTC. It yields the protein CASSRAGSRVGETQYF. The J gene is TRBJ2-5, the V gene TRBV6-1, with TRBD2 as a possible D gene (6 bases). From germline, CDR1 is MNHNS and CDR2 SASEGT. V was trimmed by 5 bases and J by 4 bases, leaving 20 bases between them. The CDR3 runs 16 residues.